This entry lists 28 T cell receptor beta chains sequenced from one sample in a study of T cell repertoires in cytomegalovirus infection (dated by TCRdb to between 2018 and 2020). Reading the label with the study, this specimen's treatment or condition is: in vitro stimulation with specific CMV peptide epitopes to enrich CMV-specific T cells. TCRdb names Illumina HiSeq 1500 as the instrument used. TCRdb cleaned the public reads at Q25 with fastp, built clones with MiXCR and kept in-frame beta chains. Rows are combined by CDR3 protein, so each entry shows the most common genes and DNA. A total of around 500,000 distinct CDR3 sequences appear in this sample, roughly 46% of them only once. About 45% of the sample lies in the top ten. These TCRs' antigens remain unknown. The sequenced sample was cultured PBMCs, obtained from culture after CMV antigen stimulation. These receptors were obtained from a human donor in good health (CMV status not recorded). Some clones in this sample may be carry-over from other donors' samples.

This clonotype has ten or more counts. The chain combines TRBV10-3 with TRBJ2-3; no reliable D call. Trimming removed 8 bases from V and 4 bases from J, with 10 bases in between. Germline V lookup: CDR1 ENHRY, CDR2 SYGVKD. This CDR3 spans 12 amino acids. In nucleotides, the CDR3 is TGTGCCATCGCCCCGGGCGCAGATACGCAGTATTTT. It encodes CAIAPGADTQYF.

The rearrangement links TRBV12-3 or TRBV12-4 to TRBJ2-1; no clear D. Trimming shortened V by 2 bases and J by 10 bases, and 18 bases separated the two germline ends. There are 15 residues in the CDR3. CDR3 protein: CASSLTYPSRTEQFF. The CDR3 DNA reads TGTGCCAGCAGTTTAACGTACCCCTCCCGGACCGAGCAGTTCTTC.

The sample holds a few counts of this clonotype. The rearrangement links TRBV7-2 to TRBJ2-1; a possible D gene is TRBD1 (6 bases). Trimming removed 5 bases at V and 8 bases at J, with 10 bases between. In germline, CDR1 is SGHTA, CDR2 FQGNSA. The CDR3 contains 12 residues. CDR3 sequence reads: CASSKQGDEQFF. The CDR3 DNA sequence: TGTGCCAGCAGCAAACAGGGCGATGAGCAGTTCTTC.

This rearrangement joins TRBV19 to TRBJ2-1; D is uncertain. Germline assignment: CDR1 LNHDA and CDR2 SQIVND (reference sequence). V lost 4 bases to trimming and J lost 7 bases, with 17 bases between them. The CDR3 sequence is 15 residues long. CDR3 DNA: TGTGCCAGTAGTACACACGGAGCCCTAGGGAATGAGCAGTTCTTC. It is translated as CASSTHGALGNEQFF. Using reference TRBV19 and TRBJ2-1 for the parts outside the CDR3, the full variable domain is DGGITQSPKYLFRKEGQNVTLSCEQNLNHDAMYWYRQDPGQGLRLIYYSQIVNDFQKGDIAEGYSVSREKKESFPLTVTSAQKNPTAFYLCASSTHGALGNEQFFGPGTRLTVL.

The chain is built from TRBV7-6 and TRBJ2-7, with 9 bases fitting TRBD1. V shed 3 bases, J shed 6 bases, and the junction held 15 bases outside the gene matches. The CDR3 is 17 residues long. Germline CDR1 is SGHVS and CDR2 is FNYEAQ. CDR3 nucleotides: TGTGCCAGCAGCTTTGGGACAGGGACTCAAAGCCAGGGCGAGCAGTACTTC. Translating it yields CASSFGTGTQSQGEQYF.

This clonotype has more than one count but fewer than ten. The chain uses TRBV7-6 and TRBJ2-2; 7 bases agree with TRBD1. Germline V gene data show CDR1 as SGHVS and CDR2 as FNYEAQ. With V trimmed by 10 bases and J by 0 bases, 2 bases remained unmatched. The CDR3 spans 13 residues. The DNA for the CDR3 is TGTGCCACCGGACAGGCGAACACCGGGGAGCTGTTTTTT. Amino acids: CATGQANTGELFF.

This clonotype has only a few counts. This sequence joins TRBV12-3 or TRBV12-4 and TRBJ1-5, with 11 bases that match TRBD1. J lost 6 bases, V lost 6 bases, and 7 bases had no gene match. This CDR3 has 15 amino acids. This chain's CDR3 is CASRLGQGGSQPQHF. CDR3 in DNA: TGTGCCAGCAGGCTGGGACAGGGGGGAAGTCAGCCCCAGCATTTT.

The rearrangement uses TRBV12-3 or TRBV12-4 and TRBJ1-1, with 8 bases that match TRBD1. This CDR3 comprises 16 residues. Losses at the gene ends were 3 bases for V and 4 bases for J; bases not matched to a gene: 10. The CDR3 bases are TGTGCCAGCAGTTTTCAGGGGGCGCCGTCGGCCACTGAAGCTTTCTTT. Translating it yields CASSFQGAPSATEAFF.

V usage is TRBV27 and J usage is TRBJ2-7; D is unresolved. The V end lost 1 base, the J end lost 6 bases, and 10 bases lay between the germline ends. Germline CDR1 and CDR2: MNHEY and SMNVEV (reference sequence). This CDR3 region has 13 residues. CDR3 bases: TGTGCCAGCAGTTTATTAGGCAGGCGCGAGCAGTACTTC. This codes for CASSLLGRREQYF.

This clonotype appeared a single time. The chain is built from TRBV23-1 and TRBJ1-5; no firm D call. TRBV23-1 is flagged as an ORF with uncertain function. CDR3 length equals 12 residues. Between the trimmed V and J ends, which lost 7 bases and 1 base, there was a span of 5 bases. The CDR3 reads CASIRSNQPQHF. Here the CDR3 DNA reads TGCGCCAGCATACGGAGCAATCAGCCCCAGCATTTT.

V is TRBV7-2 and J is TRBJ2-7; D not resolved. V was cut by 5 bases and J by 3 bases, with 17 bases left in between. Germline V gene sequence: CDR1 SGHTA, CDR2 FQGNSA. CDR3 size: 15 residues. CDR3 sequence reads: CASSRNVGLGYEQYF. The CDR3 DNA is TGTGCCAGCAGCCGAAATGTAGGGCTGGGCTACGAGCAGTACTTC.

V and J are TRBV12-3 or TRBV12-4 and TRBJ1-5; 7 bases line up with TRBD1. V lost 10 bases and J lost 9; bases outside the gene matches: 9. The CDR3 has 12 amino acids. The CDR3 loop reads CATGTAHWPQHF. The CDR3, as DNA: TGTGCCACCGGGACAGCTCATTGGCCCCAGCATTTT.

This clonotype was counted many times. The chain links TRBV7-8 to TRBJ1-6; tentative D call: TRBD1 (6 bases). Germline lookup yields CDR1 SGHVS and CDR2 FQNEAQ. The CDR3 is 17 residues long. V was pared by 1 base and J by 4 bases, with 14 bases between. CDR3 nucleotides: TGTGCCAGCAGCTTAGTGGGGGCATTAAATTATAATTCACCCCTCCACTTT. It yields the protein CASSLVGALNYNSPLHF.

This clonotype was seen a handful of times. J is TRBJ2-7 and V is TRBV6-1; D is undetermined. This CDR3 is built from 13 residues. Trimming cost V 6 bases and J 2 bases, with 11 bases left between them. The V gene's germline CDR1 is MNHNS and CDR2 SASEGT. The CDR3 bases are TGTGCCAGCAGGGAGACAAAGACCTACGAGCAGTACTTC. Translated: CASRETKTYEQYF.

This chain links TRBV11-2 with TRBJ2-1; 8 positions agree with TRBD2. The CDR3 extends over 18 amino acids. The ends lost 4 bases at V and 4 bases at J; junction bases unmatched: 15. The V gene's germline CDR1 is SGHAT and CDR2 FQNNGV. The CDR3 nucleotides are TGTGCCAGCAGCTCCCCCCCACTAGCGGAGGGAGAATACAATGAGCAGTTCTTC. Its protein is CASSSPPLAEGEYNEQFF.

This clonotype was recorded a few times. V usage is TRBV7-9 and J usage is TRBJ1-1; no clear D gene. The CDR3 sequence is 13 residues long. Germline V gene data show CDR1 as SEHNR and CDR2 as FQNEAQ (reference sequence). The V end lost 5 bases, the J end lost 3 bases, and 10 bases lay between the germline ends. CDR3 sequence reads: CASSPGGDTEAFF. The CDR3 DNA reads TGTGCCAGCAGCCCAGGTGGGGACACTGAAGCTTTCTTT.

This clonotype appeared a few times. V is TRBV7-9 and J is TRBJ2-4; D gene uncertain. Germline CDR1 is SEHNR and CDR2 is FQNEAQ (reference sequence). This CDR3 is 13 amino acids long. V gave up 7 bases and J gave up 3 bases, with 10 bases separating them. The CDR3 is CASTRWGKNIQYF. In DNA, the CDR3 is TGTGCCAGCACCCGTTGGGGCAAAAACATTCAGTACTTC.

Only a few counts were recorded for this clonotype. The chain combines TRBV12-3 or TRBV12-4 with TRBJ1-4; D remains ambiguous. This CDR3 region has 16 residues. V was pared by 7 bases and J by 0 bases, with 15 bases between. The CDR3 nucleotides are TGTGCCAGCACCTCGCAGTGGCTCGCAACTAATGAAAAACTGTTTTTT. This gives the protein CASTSQWLATNEKLFF.

The rearrangement uses TRBV7-8 and TRBJ2-2, with 11 nucleotides matching TRBD2. Germline-derived CDR1 and CDR2 are SGHVS and FQNEAQ. Trimming at V came to 8 bases and at J to 6 bases, leaving 8 bases not matched to a gene. The CDR3 covers 15 residues. In DNA form, the CDR3 reads TGTGCCAGCGGCGTCCCGGGACTAGCGGCCGGGGAGCTGTTTTTT. It translates to CASGVPGLAAGELFF.

V gene TRBV7-2 combines with J gene TRBJ2-1; tentatively, D is TRBD1 (6 bases). V gave up 5 bases and J gave up 0 bases, with 17 bases separating them. The CDR3 has 17 amino acids. Germline CDR1 SGHTA, CDR2 FQGNSA. The CDR3 here is CASSIPTGYNSYNEQFF. CDR3 DNA sequence: TGTGCCAGCAGCATCCCGACAGGTTATAACTCCTACAATGAGCAGTTCTTC.

The rearrangement uses TRBV7-8 and TRBJ2-3; 10 nucleotides agree with TRBD2. This CDR3 spans 16 amino acids. The germline V gene encodes CDR1 SGHVS and CDR2 FQNEAQ. Unmatched junction bases numbered 7, after V lost 5 bases and J lost 2 bases. CDR3 coding DNA: TGTGCCAGCAGCCCCGCTAGCGGGGGCCTCACAGATACGCAGTATTTT. Translated: CASSPASGGLTDTQYF.

The J gene is TRBJ2-1, the V gene TRBV5-4; 8 positions match TRBD1. CDR1 and CDR2 (germline): SGHNT, YYREEE (reference sequence). The ends lost 6 bases at V and 9 bases at J; junction bases unmatched: 14. The CDR3 length is 15 residues. The CDR3 spells CASTMTGENQGEQFF. Written as DNA, the CDR3 is TGTGCCAGCACCATGACAGGGGAAAACCAGGGTGAGCAGTTCTTC.

The chain carries TRBV6-5 and TRBJ2-1; 9 positions match TRBD1. V was clipped by 2 bases and J by 3 bases; unmatched bases: 2. CDR3 length: 15 residues. Germline V gene sequence: CDR1 MNHEY, CDR2 SVGAGI. The CDR3 DNA reads as TGTGCCAGCAGTTACCTGGGACAGGGCTACAATGAGCAGTTCTTC. This encodes CASSYLGQGYNEQFF.

This clonotype was picked up a small number of times. The chain carries TRBV4-1 and TRBJ2-2, with a tentative D call TRBD2 (6 bases). Trimming stripped 8 bases from V and 5 bases from J, with 15 bases between. Germline values: CDR1 MGHRA, CDR2 YSYEKL. CDR3 length: 14 amino acids. The CDR3, as DNA: TGCGCCAGCCATGGGGGGTCGCGTACCGGGGAGCTGTTTTTT. Protein product: CASHGGSRTGELFF.

This chain connects TRBV7-6 to TRBJ2-2, with 9 bases identical to TRBD1. The ends lost 4 bases at V and 5 bases at J; junction bases unmatched: 8. This CDR3 has 16 residues. Per germline, CDR1 SGHVS and CDR2 FNYEAQ. CDR3 sequence (DNA): TGTGCCAGCAGCTCGGGGACAGGGCGGATGACCGGGGAGCTGTTTTTT. Protein product: CASSSGTGRMTGELFF.

This chain joins TRBV20-1 and TRBJ2-1; D is perhaps TRBD2 (6 bases). Germline V lookup: CDR1 DFQATT, CDR2 SNEGSKA (reference sequence). The length of the CDR3 is 13 residues. In nucleotides, the CDR3 is TGCAGCGCGAAGCGGGTTTCCTACAATGAGCAGTTCTTC. Translation gives CSAKRVSYNEQFF.

The chain uses TRBV7-2 and TRBJ2-7, with 9 bases matching TRBD2. This CDR3 has 16 residues. Losses at the gene ends were 2 bases for V and 5 bases for J; bases not matched to a gene: 10. Germline V gene sequence: CDR1 SGHTA, CDR2 FQGNSA. This CDR3 reads CASSLSLAGSLDEQYF. Written as DNA, the CDR3 is TGTGCCAGCAGCTTAAGTCTAGCGGGGAGTCTCGACGAGCAGTACTTC.

On this clonotype itself: Relative to the germline gene, one junction end is altered; a read error may explain this. The chain joins TRBV7-2 to TRBJ2-5; no clear D gene. Germline CDR1 is SGHTA and CDR2 is FQGNSA. The CDR3 spans 14 residues. CDR3 protein: CPSSFKASGETQYF. CDR3 nucleotides: TGTCCCAGCAGCTTTAAGGCCTCCGGGGAGACCCAGTACTTC.